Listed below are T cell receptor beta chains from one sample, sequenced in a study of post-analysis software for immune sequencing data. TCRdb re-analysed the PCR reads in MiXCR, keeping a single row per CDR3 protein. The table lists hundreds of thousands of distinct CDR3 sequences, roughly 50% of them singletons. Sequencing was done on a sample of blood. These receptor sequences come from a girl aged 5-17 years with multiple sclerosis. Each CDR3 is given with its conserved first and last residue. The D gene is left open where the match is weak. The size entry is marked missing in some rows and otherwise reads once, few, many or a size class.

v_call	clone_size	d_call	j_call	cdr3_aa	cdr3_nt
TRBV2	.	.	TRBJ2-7	CASSEVLTGSRLEQYF	TGTGCCAGCAGTGAAGTTCTGACAGGCTCTCGCCTCGAGCAGTACTTC
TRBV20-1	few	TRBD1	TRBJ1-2	CRGTGGNGYTF	TGCAGGGGGACAGGGGGAAATGGCTACACCTTC
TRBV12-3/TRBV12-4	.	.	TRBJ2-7	CASSRTAGRYEQYF	TGTGCCAGCAGTCGGACTGCGGGGCGGTACGAGCAGTACTTC
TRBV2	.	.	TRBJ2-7	CASRLALSYEQYF	TGTGCCAGCAGACTAGCTCTCTCCTACGAGCAGTACTTC
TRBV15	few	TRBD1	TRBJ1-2	CATSRATGPAYGYTF	TGTGCCACCAGCAGGGCGACAGGGCCAGCCTATGGCTACACCTTC
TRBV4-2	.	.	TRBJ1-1	CASSQVGGYEAFF	TGTGCCAGCAGCCAAGTTGGGGGGTATGAAGCTTTCTTT
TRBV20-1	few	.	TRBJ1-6	CSARERTKNSPLHF	TGCAGTGCTAGAGAGAGAACGAAAAATTCACCCCTCCACTTT
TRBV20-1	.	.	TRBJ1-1	CSARDSSLNTEAFF	TGCAGTGCTAGAGATTCATCCCTGAACACTGAAGCTTTCTTT
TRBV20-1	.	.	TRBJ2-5	CSARKQGPTETQYF	TGCAGTGCTAGGAAACAGGGTCCCACCGAGACCCAGTACTTC
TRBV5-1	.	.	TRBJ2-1	CASSFSDTSGANNEQFF	TGCGCCAGCAGCTTTTCTGACACCTCAGGGGCTAACAATGAGCAGTTCTTC
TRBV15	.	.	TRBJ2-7	CATSRVSGSQGPYEQYF	TGTGCCACCAGCAGAGTTTCCGGGAGTCAAGGACCCTACGAGCAGTACTTC
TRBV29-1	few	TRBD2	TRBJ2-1	CSAELAAYNEQFF	TGCAGCGCTGAACTAGCGGCCTACAATGAGCAGTTCTTC
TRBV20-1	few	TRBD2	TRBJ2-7	CSAKASGRDEQYF	TGCAGTGCTAAGGCTAGCGGGAGGGACGAGCAGTACTTC
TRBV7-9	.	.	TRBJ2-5	CASSLANRVGETQYF	TGTGCCAGCAGCTTAGCGAACAGGGTTGGAGAGACCCAGTACTTC
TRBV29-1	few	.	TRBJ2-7	CSVKSGTTYEQYF	TGCAGCGTAAAGTCAGGTACTACCTACGAGCAGTACTTC
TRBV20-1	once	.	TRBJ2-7	CSASRADREQYF	TGCAGTGCTAGTCGGGCGGATCGAGAGCAGTACTTC
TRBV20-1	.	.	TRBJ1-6	CSANQGSSYNSPLHF	TGCAGTGCCAATCAGGGGAGCTCCTATAATTCACCCCTCCACTTT
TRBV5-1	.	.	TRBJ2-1	CASSPAAGASNEQFF	TGCGCCAGCAGCCCGGCGGCAGGAGCCTCCAATGAGCAGTTCTTC
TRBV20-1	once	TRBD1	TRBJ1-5	CSAWTGTGGRVDQPQHF	TGCAGTGCCTGGACCGGGACAGGGGGCCGGGTAGATCAGCCCCAGCATTTT
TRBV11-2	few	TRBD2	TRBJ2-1	CTGRFSGGAWNEQFF	TGTACCGGCAGATTTAGCGGGGGGGCGTGGAATGAGCAGTTCTTC
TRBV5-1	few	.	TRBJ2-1	CASSLVASSPLQFF	TGCGCCAGCAGCTTGGTAGCCTCCAGCCCTCTGCAGTTCTTC
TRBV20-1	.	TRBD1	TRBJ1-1	CSARRDSEAFF	TGCAGTGCTAGAAGGGACAGTGAAGCTTTCTTT
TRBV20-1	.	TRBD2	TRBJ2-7	CSPRLAGVEYEQYF	TGCAGTCCTCGACTAGCGGGAGTTGAGTACGAGCAGTACTTC
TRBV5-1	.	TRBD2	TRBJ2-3	CASSEMPPSGYTDTQYF	TGCGCCAGCAGCGAAATGCCCCCTAGCGGTTACACAGATACGCAGTATTTT
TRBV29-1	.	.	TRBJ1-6	CSVGGAPLHF	TGCAGCGTTGGGGGGGCACCCCTCCACTTT
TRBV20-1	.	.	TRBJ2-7	CSAIRESLDEQYF	TGCAGTGCAATCCGGGAGAGCTTAGACGAGCAGTACTTC
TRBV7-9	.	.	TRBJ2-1	CASSFSPDEQFF	TGTGCCAGCAGCTTCAGTCCGGATGAGCAGTTCTTC
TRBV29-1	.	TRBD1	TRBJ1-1	CSVAYRGPRGTEAFF	TGCAGCGTGGCTTACAGGGGGCCCCGGGGCACTGAAGCTTTCTTT
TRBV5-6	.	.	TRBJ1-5	CASSVTRGTKVIQPQHF	TGTGCCAGCAGCGTAACACGGGGGACGAAGGTAATCCAGCCCCAGCATTTT
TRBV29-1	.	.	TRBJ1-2	CSVWGEDGYTF	TGCAGCGTCTGGGGGGAGGATGGCTACACCTTC
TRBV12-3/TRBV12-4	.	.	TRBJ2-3	CASSFLLGLRTDTQYF	TGTGCCAGCAGTTTCCTTTTAGGGTTACGCACAGATACGCAGTATTTT
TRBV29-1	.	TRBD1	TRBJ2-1	CSVDRTGGNEQFF	TGCAGCGTTGATAGGACAGGGGGCAATGAGCAGTTCTTC
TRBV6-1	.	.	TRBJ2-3	CASRGGRADTQYF	TGTGCCAGCAGAGGAGGGAGAGCAGATACGCAGTATTTT
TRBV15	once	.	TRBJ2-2	CATSSLAGAGELFF	TGTGCCACCAGCAGTTTAGCTGGGGCCGGGGAGCTGTTTTTT
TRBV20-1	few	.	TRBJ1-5	CSAREGAGLNQPQHF	TGCAGTGCTAGAGAAGGGGCAGGGTTGAATCAGCCCCAGCATTTT
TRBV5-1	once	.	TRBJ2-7	CASSLGGQTGTYEQYF	TGCGCCAGCAGCTTGGGGGGGCAAACAGGCACCTACGAGCAGTATTTC
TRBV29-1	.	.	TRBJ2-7	CSAVRGLSRSNNYEQYF	TGCAGCGCAGTCAGGGGTTTATCACGATCAAACAACTACGAGCAGTACTTC
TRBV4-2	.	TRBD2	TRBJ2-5	CASSHALAGVVAGETQYF	TGTGCCAGCAGCCACGCACTAGCGGGGGTGGTTGCCGGAGAGACCCAGTACTTC
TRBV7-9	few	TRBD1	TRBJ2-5	CASSVDRGLQETQYF	TGTGCCAGCAGCGTCGACAGGGGGCTACAAGAGACCCAGTACTTC
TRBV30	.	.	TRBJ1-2	CAWSTQGYGYTF	TGTGCCTGGAGTACGCAGGGATATGGCTACACCTTC
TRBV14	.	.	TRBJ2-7	CASGTKVNSYEQYF	TGTGCCAGCGGTACGAAGGTGAACTCCTACGAGCAGTACTTC
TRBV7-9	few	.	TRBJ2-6	CASIDRGANVLTF	TGTGCCAGCATCGACCGTGGGGCCAACGTCCTGACTTTC
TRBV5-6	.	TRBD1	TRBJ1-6	CASSRTGLSPLHF	TGTGCCAGCAGTCGGACAGGATTATCACCCCTCCATTTT
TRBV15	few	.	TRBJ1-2	CATSRDRAGREYGYTF	TGTGCCACCAGCAGAGATCGGGCAGGGCGAGAGTATGGCTACACCTTC
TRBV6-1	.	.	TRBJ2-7	CASSERERYEQYF	TGTGCCAGCAGTGAACGGGAGCGCTACGAGCAGTACTTC
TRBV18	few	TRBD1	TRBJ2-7	CASSRQGNEQYF	TGTGCCAGCTCACGACAGGGGAACGAGCAGTACTTC
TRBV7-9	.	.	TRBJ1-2	CASSLGGDNYGYTF	TGTGCCAGCAGCTTAGGTGGGGACAACTATGGCTACACCTTC
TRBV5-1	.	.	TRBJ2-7	CASSSGPGLDAVYEQYF	TGCGCCAGCAGCTCGGGACCGGGACTCGACGCGGTCTACGAGCAGTACTTC